This T cell receptor (beta chain) was observed in a study of shared clonotypes between healthy human individuals. There are 14 residues in the CDR3. From germline, CDR1 is SGHAT and CDR2 FQNNGV. V gave up 4 bases and J gave up 3 bases; unmatched junction bases: 6. CD45RO negativity and positive selection for CCR7 defined naive CD8 cells, a population that excluded terminally differentiated effector memory CD45RA+ cells. Generated by immunoSEQ multiplex PCR, the TCRdb table keeps only in-frame clones and is missing some. This repertoire shows about 2.1 million clones, around 93% found once; its top ten account for around 1.7%. Study findings and constraints: The study generally estimated greater richness for naive than memory subsets. In several donors, about 5% of naive CD4 clonotypes appeared in common. Only blood samples were collected, and tissue repertoires likely differ.

As for this clone: What it binds is unknown.

The chain is built from TRBV11-2 and TRBJ2-7; TRBD1 aligns across 7 bases. The sequenced sample consisted of naive CD8+ T cells from PBMCs. The source of this sequence is a man younger than 35 in good health. Some clones in this sample may be carry-over from other donors' samples. CDR3 nucleotides: TGTGCCAGCAGCTCCACTGGGACAGTCTACGAGCAGTACTTC. Protein product: CASSSTGTVYEQYF.